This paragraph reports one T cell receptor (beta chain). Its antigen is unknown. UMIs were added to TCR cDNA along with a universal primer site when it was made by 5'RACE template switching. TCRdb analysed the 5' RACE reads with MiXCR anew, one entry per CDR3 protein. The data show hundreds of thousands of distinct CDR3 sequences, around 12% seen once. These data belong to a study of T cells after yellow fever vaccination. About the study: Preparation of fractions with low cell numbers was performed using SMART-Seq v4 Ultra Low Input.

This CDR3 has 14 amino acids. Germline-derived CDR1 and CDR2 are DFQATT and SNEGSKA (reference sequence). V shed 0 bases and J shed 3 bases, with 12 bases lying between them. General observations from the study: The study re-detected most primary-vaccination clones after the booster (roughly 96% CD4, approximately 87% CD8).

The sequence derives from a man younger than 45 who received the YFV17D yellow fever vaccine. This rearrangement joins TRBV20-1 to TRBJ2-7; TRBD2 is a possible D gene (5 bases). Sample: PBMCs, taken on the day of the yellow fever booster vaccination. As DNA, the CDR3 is TGCAGTGCTAGAGATGAGGAGGCGGGCTACGAGCAGTACTTC. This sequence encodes CSARDEEAGYEQYF.